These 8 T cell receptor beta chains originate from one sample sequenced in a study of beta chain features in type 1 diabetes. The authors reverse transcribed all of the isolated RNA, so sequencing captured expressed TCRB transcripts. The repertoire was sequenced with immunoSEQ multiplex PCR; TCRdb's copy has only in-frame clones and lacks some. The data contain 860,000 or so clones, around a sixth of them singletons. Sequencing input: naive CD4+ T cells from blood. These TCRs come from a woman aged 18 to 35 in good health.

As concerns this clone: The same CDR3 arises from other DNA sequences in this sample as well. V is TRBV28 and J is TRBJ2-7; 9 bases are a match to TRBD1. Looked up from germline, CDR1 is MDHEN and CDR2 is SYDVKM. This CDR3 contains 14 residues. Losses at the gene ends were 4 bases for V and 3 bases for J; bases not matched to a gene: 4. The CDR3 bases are TGTGCCAGCAGTTCCGGGACAGGGATCTACGAGCAGTACTTC. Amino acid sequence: CASSSGTGIYEQYF.

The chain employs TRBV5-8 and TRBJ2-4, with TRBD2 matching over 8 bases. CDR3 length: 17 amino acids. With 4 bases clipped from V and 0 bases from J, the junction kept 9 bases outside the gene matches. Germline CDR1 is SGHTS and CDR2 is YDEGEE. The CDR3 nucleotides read TGTGCCAGCAGCCTCCGGGAGGGCCCACTAGCCAAAAACATTCAGTACTTC. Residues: CASSLREGPLAKNIQYF.

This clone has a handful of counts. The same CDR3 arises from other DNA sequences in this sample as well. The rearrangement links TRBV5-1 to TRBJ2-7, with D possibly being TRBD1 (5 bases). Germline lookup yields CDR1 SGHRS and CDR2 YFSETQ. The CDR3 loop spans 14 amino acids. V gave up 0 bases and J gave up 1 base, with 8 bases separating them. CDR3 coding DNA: TGCGCCAGCAGCTTGGCTGCAGGGTCCTACGAGCAGTACTTC. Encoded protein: CASSLAAGSYEQYF.

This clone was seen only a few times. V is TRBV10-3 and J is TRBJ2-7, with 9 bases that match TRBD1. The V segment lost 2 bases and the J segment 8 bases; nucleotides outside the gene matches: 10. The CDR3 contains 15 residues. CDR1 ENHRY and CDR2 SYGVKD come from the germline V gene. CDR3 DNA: TGTGCCATCAGTGAGGGACAGGGGATTGCGTTAAAGCAGTACTTC. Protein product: CAISEGQGIALKQYF.

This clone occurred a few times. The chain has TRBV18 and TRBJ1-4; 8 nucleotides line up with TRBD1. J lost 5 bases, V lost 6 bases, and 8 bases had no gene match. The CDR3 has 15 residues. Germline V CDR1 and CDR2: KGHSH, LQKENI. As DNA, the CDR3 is TGTGCCAGCTCCCCCCGGACAGGGTTCAATGAAAAACTGTTTTTT. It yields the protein CASSPRTGFNEKLFF.

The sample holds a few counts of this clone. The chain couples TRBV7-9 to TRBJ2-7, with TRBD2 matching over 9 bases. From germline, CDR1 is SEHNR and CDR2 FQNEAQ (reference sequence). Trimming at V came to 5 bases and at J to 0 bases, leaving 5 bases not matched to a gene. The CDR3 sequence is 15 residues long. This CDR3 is CASSQTSGASYEQYF. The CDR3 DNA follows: TGTGCCAGCAGCCAGACTAGCGGAGCCTCCTACGAGCAGTACTTC.

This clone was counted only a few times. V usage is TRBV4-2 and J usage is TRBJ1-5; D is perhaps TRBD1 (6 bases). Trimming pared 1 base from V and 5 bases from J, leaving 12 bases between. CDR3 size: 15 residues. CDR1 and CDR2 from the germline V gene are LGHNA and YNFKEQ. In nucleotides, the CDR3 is TGTGCCAGCAGCCAAGCAACAGGGATCGATCAGCCCCAGCATTTT. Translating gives CASSQATGIDQPQHF.

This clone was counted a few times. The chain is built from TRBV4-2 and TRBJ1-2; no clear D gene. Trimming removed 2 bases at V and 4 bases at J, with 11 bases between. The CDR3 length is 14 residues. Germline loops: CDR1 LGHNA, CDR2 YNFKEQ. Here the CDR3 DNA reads TGTGCCAGCAGCCAACCCCAGGACTTCTATGGCTACACCTTC. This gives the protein CASSQPQDFYGYTF.